This TCR beta chain was sequenced during a study of post-analysis software for immune sequencing data. At the level of the study: Some patients lacked subtype; others had relapsing-remitting, secondary progressive or progressive-relapsing disease.

The study's findings and limits: Relative to controls, patients with multiple sclerosis showed significantly lower normalized Chao1 diversity. Same-batch preparations were strongly co-clustered by F measure.

In its sample, this clonotype was seen a few times. Its cognate antigen is unknown. Included in the TCR beta cDNA libraries were unique molecular identifiers. The T cell input of roughly 0.95 to 11 million gave about half a million cDNA molecules. TCRdb called the PCR reads again in MiXCR, with one record for every CDR3 protein. The data hold a few hundred thousand distinct CDR3 sequences, with about 40% observed a single time. The source of this sequence is a girl aged 2 to 10 with multiple sclerosis. The sample was blood.

CDR3 nucleotides: TGTGCTAGTGCCAACACTGTTCTAGCGGGAGCCGGCCAAGAGACCCAGTACTTC. Its protein product is CASANTVLAGAGQETQYF. V and J are TRBV12-5 and TRBJ2-5; 10 bases match TRBD2. Germline V lookup: CDR1 LGHNT, CDR2 FRNRAP. Trimming at V came to 7 bases and at J to 1 base, leaving 15 bases not matched to a gene. The CDR3 runs to 18 residues.